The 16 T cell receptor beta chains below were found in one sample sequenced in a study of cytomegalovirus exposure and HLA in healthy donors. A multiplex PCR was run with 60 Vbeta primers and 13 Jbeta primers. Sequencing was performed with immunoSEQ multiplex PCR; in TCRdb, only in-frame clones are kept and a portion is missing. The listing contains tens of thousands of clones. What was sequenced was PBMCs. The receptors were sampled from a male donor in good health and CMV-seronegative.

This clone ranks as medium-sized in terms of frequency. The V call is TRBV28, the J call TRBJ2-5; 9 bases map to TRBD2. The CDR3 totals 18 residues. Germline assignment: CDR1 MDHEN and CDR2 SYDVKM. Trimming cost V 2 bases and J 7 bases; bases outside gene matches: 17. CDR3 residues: CASSLRRTAGGRVGTQYF. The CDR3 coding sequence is TGTGCCAGCAGTTTAAGACGGACCGCGGGAGGGCGGGTTGGGACCCAGTACTTC. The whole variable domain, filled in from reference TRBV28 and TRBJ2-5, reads DVKVTQSSRYLVKRTGEKVFLECVQDMDHENMFWYRQDPGLGLRLIYFSYDVKMKEKGDIPEGYSVSREKKERFSLILESASTNQTSMYLCASSLRRTAGGRVGTQYFGPGTRLLVL.

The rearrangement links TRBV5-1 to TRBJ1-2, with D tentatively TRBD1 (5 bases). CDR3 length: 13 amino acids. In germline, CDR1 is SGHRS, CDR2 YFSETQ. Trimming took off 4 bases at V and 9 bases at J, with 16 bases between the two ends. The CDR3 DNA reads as TGCGCCAGCAGCGTGGGGGGGGACTCAAGCTACACCTTC. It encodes CASSVGGDSSYTF.

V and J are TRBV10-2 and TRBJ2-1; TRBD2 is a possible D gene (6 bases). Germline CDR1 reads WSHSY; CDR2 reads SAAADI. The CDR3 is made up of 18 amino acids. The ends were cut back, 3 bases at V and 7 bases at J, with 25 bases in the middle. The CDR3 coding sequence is TGCGCCAGCAGTGATCAGTTCTTTTCCGGGAGTGTAGGGAATGAGCAGTTCTTC. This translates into CASSDQFFSGSVGNEQFF.

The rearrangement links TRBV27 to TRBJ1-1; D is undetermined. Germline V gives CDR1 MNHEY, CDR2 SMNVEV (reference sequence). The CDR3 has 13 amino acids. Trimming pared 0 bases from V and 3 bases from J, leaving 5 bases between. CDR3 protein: CASSLSRYTEAFF. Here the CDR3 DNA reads TGTGCCAGCAGTTTATCTCGGTACACTGAAGCTTTCTTT.

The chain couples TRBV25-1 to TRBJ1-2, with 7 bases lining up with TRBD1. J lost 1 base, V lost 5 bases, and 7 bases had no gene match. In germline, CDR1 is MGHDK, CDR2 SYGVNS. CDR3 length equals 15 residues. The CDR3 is CASSPTGANNYGYTF. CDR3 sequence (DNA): TGTGCCAGCAGTCCCACAGGGGCTAATAACTATGGCTACACCTTC.

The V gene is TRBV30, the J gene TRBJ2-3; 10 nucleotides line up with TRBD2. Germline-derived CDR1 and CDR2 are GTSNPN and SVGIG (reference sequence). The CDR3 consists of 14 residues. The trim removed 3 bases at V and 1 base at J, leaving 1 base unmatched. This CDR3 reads CAWSGLAGTDTQYF. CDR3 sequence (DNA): TGTGCCTGGAGCGGACTAGCGGGCACAGATACGCAGTATTTT.

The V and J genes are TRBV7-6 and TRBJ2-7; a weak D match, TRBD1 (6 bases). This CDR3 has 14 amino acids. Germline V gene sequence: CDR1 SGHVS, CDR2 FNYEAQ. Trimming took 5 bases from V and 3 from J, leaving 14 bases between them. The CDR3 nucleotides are TGTGCCAGCAGCCTTGGTCCAGGGGACTACGAGCAGTACTTC. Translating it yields CASSLGPGDYEQYF. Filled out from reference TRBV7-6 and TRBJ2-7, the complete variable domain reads GAGVSQSPRYKVTKRGQDVALRCDPISGHVSLYWYRQALGQGPEFLTYFNYEAQQDKSGLPNDRFSAERPEGSISTLTIQRTEQRDSAMYRCASSLGPGDYEQYFGPGTRLTVT.

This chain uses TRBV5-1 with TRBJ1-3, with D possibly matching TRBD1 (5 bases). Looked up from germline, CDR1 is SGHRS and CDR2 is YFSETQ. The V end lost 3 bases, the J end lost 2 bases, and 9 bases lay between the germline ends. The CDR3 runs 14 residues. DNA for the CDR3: TGCGCCAGCAGCTCGACAGTAGCTGGAAACACCATATATTTT. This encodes CASSSTVAGNTIYF.

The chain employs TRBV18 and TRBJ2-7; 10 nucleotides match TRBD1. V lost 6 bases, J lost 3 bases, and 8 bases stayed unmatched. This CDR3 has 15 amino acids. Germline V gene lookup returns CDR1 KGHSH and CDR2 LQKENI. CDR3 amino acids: CASSQTGQGYYEQYF. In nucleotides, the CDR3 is TGTGCCAGCTCTCAAACGGGACAGGGGTACTACGAGCAGTACTTC. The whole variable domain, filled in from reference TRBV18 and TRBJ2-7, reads NAGVMQNPRHLVRRRGQEARLRCSPMKGHSHVYWYRQLPEEGLKFMVYLQKENIIDESGMPKERFSAEFPKEGPSILRIQQVVRGDSAAYFCASSQTGQGYYEQYFGPGTRLTVT.

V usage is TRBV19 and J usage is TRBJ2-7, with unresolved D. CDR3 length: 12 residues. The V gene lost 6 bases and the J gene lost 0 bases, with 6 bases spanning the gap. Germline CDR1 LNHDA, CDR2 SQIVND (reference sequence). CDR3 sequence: CASRSSSYEQYF. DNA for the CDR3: TGTGCCAGTAGAAGTAGCTCCTACGAGCAGTACTTC.

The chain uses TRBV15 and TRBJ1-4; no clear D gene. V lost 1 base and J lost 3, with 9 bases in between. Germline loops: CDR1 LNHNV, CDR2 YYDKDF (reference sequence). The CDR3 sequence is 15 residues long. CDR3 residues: CATSRGQPANEKLFF. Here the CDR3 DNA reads TGTGCCACCAGCAGAGGACAACCAGCTAATGAAAAACTGTTTTTT.

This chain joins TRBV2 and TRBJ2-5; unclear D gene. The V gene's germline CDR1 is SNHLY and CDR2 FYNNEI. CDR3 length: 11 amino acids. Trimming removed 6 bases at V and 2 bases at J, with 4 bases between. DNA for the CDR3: TGTGCCAGCAGACTGCAAGAGACCCAGTACTTC. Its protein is CASRLQETQYF.

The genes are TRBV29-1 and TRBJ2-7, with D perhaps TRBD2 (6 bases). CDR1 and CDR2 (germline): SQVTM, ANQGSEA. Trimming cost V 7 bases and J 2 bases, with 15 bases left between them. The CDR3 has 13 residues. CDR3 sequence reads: CSARLVGAYEQYF. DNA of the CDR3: TGCAGCGCCAGACTAGTCGGAGCCTACGAGCAGTACTTC.

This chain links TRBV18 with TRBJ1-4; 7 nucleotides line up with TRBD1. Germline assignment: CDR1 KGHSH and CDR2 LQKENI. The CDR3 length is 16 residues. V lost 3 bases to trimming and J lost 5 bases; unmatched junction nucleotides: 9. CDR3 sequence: CASSPYTGTVNEKLFF. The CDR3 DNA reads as TGTGCCAGCTCACCTTACACCGGGACAGTCAATGAAAAACTGTTTTTT.

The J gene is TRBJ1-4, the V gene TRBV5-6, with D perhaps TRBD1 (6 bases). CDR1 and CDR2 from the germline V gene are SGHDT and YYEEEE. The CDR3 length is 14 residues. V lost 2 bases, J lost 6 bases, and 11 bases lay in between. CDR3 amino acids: CASSFRGTDEKLFF. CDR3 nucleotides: TGTGCCAGCAGCTTTAGGGGGACGGATGAAAAACTGTTTTTT. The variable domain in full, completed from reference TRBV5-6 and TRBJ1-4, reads DAGVTQSPTHLIKTRGQQVTLRCSPKSGHDTVSWYQQALGQGPQFIFQYYEEEERQRGNFPDRFSGHQFPNYSSELNVNALLLGDSALYLCASSFRGTDEKLFFGSGTQLSVL.

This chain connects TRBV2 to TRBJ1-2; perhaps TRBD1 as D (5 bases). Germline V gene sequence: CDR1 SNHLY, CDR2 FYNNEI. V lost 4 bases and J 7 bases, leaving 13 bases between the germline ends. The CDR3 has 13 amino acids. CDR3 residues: CASSAGAVIGYTF. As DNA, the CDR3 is TGTGCCAGCAGTGCTGGGGCGGTGATTGGCTACACCTTC.